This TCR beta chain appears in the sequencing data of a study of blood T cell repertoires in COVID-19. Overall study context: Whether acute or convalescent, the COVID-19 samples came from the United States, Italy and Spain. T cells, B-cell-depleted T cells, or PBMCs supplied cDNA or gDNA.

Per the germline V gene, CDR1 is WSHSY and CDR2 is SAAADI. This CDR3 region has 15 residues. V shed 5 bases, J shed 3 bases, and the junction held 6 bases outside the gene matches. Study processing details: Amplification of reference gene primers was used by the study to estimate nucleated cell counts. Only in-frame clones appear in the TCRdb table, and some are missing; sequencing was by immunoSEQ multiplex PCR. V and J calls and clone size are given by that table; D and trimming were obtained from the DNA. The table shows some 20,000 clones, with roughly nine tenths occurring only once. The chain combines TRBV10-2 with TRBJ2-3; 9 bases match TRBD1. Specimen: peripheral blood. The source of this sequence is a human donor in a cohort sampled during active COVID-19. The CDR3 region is CASSQQGAMTDTQYF. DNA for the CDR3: TGCGCCAGCAGTCAACAGGGGGCGATGACAGATACGCAGTATTTT.